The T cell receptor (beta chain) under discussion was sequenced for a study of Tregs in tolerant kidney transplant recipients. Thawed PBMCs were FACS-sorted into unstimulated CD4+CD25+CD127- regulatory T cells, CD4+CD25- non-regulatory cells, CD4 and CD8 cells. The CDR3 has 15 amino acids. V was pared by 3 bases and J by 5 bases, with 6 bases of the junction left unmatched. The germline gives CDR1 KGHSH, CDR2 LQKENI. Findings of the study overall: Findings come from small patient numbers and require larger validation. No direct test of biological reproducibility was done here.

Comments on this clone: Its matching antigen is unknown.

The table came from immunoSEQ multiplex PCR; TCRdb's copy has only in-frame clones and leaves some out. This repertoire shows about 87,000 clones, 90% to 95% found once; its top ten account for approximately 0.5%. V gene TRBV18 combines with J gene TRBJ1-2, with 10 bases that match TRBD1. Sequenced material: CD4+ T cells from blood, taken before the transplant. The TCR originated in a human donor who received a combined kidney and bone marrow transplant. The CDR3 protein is CASSPEDRGRYGYTF. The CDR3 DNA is TGTGCCAGCTCACCCGAGGACAGGGGGAGGTATGGCTACACCTTC. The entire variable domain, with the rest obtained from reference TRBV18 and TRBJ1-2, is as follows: NAGVMQNPRHLVRRRGQEARLRCSPMKGHSHVYWYRQLPEEGLKFMVYLQKENIIDESGMPKERFSAEFPKEGPSILRIQQVVRGDSAAYFCASSPEDRGRYGYTFGSGTRLTVV.